This passage covers 23 T cell receptor beta chains from one sample sequenced in a study of blood T cell repertoires in COVID-19. Only in-frame clones appear in the TCRdb table, and some are missing; sequencing was by immunoSEQ multiplex PCR. The sample consists of approximately 190,000 clones, about four fifths of them appearing once. The sample comprised PBMCs or T cells enriched from blood (not recorded which). The receptors here all came from a woman younger than 45 who had been exposed to COVID-19.

The J gene is TRBJ2-7, the V gene TRBV19, with D uncertain. Germline assignment: CDR1 LNHDA and CDR2 SQIVND (reference sequence). The length of the CDR3 is 15 residues. Trimming stripped 3 bases from V and 0 bases from J, with 12 bases between. The CDR3 DNA is TGTGCCAGTAGTATGGGCTTGCCAGTCTCCTACGAGCAGTACTTC. Protein product: CASSMGLPVSYEQYF.

The genes are TRBV28 and TRBJ1-2; no firm D call. Germline V lookup: CDR1 MDHEN, CDR2 SYDVKM. The CDR3 loop spans 11 amino acids. The V and J ends lost 7 bases and 0 bases respectively, with 3 bases between them. The CDR3 loop is CASNTNYGYTF. DNA for the CDR3: TGTGCCAGCAACACTAACTATGGCTACACCTTC.

This chain uses TRBV10-1 with TRBJ1-6; 8 nucleotides agree with TRBD1. The ends lost 10 bases at V and 9 bases at J; junction bases unmatched: 5. The germline gives CDR1 WNHNN, CDR2 SYGVQD (reference sequence). The CDR3 loop spans 12 amino acids. The DNA for the CDR3 is TGCGCCACCGGACAGGGAGGTTCACCCCTCCACTTT. Amino acid sequence: CATGQGGSPLHF.

This chain uses TRBV18 with TRBJ1-1, with D possibly being TRBD1 (5 bases). This CDR3 contains 15 residues. V lost 3 bases and J 1 base, leaving 12 bases between the germline ends. CDR1 is KGHSH, CDR2 LQKENI, per germline. For the CDR3, the DNA is TGTGCCAGCTCACCTCGGAGGGGCCAGAACACTGAAGCTTTCTTT. Translating it yields CASSPRRGQNTEAFF.

This clone was found a few times. CDR3 DNA sequence: TGTGCCAGCAGTTTCTACCAAAACACTGAAGCTTTCTTT. Its translation is CASSFYQNTEAFF. V is TRBV27 and J is TRBJ1-1; D remains unclear. Looked up from germline, CDR1 is MNHEY and CDR2 is SMNVEV (reference sequence). The CDR3 sequence is 13 residues long. The germline V and J ends were trimmed by 3 bases and 2 bases, with 7 bases remaining between them.

The chain carries TRBV5-1 and TRBJ1-1, with unresolved D. This CDR3 region has 14 residues. V dropped 3 bases and J dropped 0 bases, with 9 bases sitting between them. The germline V gene has CDR1 SGHRS and CDR2 YFSETQ. The CDR3 region is CASSSGVMNTEAFF. The CDR3 coding sequence is TGCGCCAGCAGCTCGGGAGTGATGAACACTGAAGCTTTCTTT.

The chain joins TRBV2 to TRBJ1-2, with 10 nucleotides matching TRBD1. V shed 4 bases, J shed 4 bases, and the junction held 9 bases outside the gene matches. Per germline, CDR1 SNHLY and CDR2 FYNNEI. The CDR3 extends over 16 amino acids. CDR3 coding DNA: TGTGCCAGCAGTGCCCGAGACAGGGGGCGAGGCTATGGCTACACCTTC. Its translation is CASSARDRGRGYGYTF.

The chain links TRBV6-1 to TRBJ2-7; D perhaps matches TRBD2 (5 bases). Germline V gene lookup returns CDR1 MNHNS and CDR2 SASEGT. CDR3 length equals 15 residues. V was clipped by 1 base and J by 0 bases, with 10 bases between them. The CDR3 DNA sequence: TGTGCCAGCAGTGAAGTTCAGCGGAGCTCCTACGAGCAGTACTTC. This sequence encodes CASSEVQRSSYEQYF.

This rearrangement joins TRBV7-2 to TRBJ2-2; possibly TRBD2 for D (6 bases). Germline assignment: CDR1 SGHTA and CDR2 FQGNSA. This CDR3 contains 15 residues. V lost 5 bases, J lost 3 bases, and 13 bases lay in between. The CDR3 region is CASSQAGTDTGELFF. The CDR3 nucleotides are TGTGCCAGCAGCCAAGCGGGCACGGACACCGGGGAGCTGTTTTTT. Variable domain in full (rest from reference TRBV7-2 and TRBJ2-2): GAGVSQSPSNKVTEKGKDVELRCDPISGHTALYWYRQSLGQGLEFLIYFQGNSAPDKSGLPSDRFSAERTGGSVSTLTIQRTQQEDSAVYLCASSQAGTDTGELFFGEGSRLTVL.

This clone was observed a single time. V is TRBV7-9 and J is TRBJ1-6, with 7 nucleotides matching TRBD1. With V trimmed by 5 bases and J by 4 bases, 20 bases remained unmatched. The length of the CDR3 is 20 residues. Germline CDR1 is SEHNR and CDR2 is FQNEAQ (reference sequence). The CDR3: CASSTDRLGRQGPYNSPLHF. The CDR3 DNA is TGTGCCAGCAGCACGGACCGTCTCGGAAGACAGGGTCCGTATAATTCACCCCTCCACTTT.

This clone was seen only once. The genes are TRBV29-1 and TRBJ1-5; D is perhaps TRBD1 (6 bases). Trimming cost V 1 base and J 3 bases, with 10 bases left between them. CDR1 and CDR2 from the germline V gene are SQVTM and ANQGSEA. The CDR3 consists of 14 residues. The CDR3 spells CSVEVGGPNQPQHF. The CDR3 DNA reads as TGCAGCGTTGAAGTTGGGGGCCCCAATCAGCCCCAGCATTTT.

The chain links TRBV5-1 to TRBJ1-4; possible D gene TRBD1, 5 bases. The germline V gene has CDR1 SGHRS and CDR2 YFSETQ. The CDR3 totals 15 residues. The V gene lost 3 bases and the J gene lost 2 bases, with 11 bases spanning the gap. In DNA form, the CDR3 reads TGCGCCAGCAGCTCCGGACGGGGGACTAATGAAAAACTGTTTTTT. Encoded protein: CASSSGRGTNEKLFF. Combining the CDR3 with reference TRBV5-1 and TRBJ1-4 gives the whole variable domain KAGVTQTPRYLIKTRGQQVTLSCSPISGHRSVSWYQQTPGQGLQFLFEYFSETQRNKGNFPGRFSGRQFSNSRSEMNVSTLELGDSALYLCASSSGRGTNEKLFFGSGTQLSVL.

The chain carries TRBV4-3 and TRBJ1-6; no clear D. V lost 4 bases and J 7 bases, leaving 23 bases between the germline ends. The CDR3 has 18 residues. From germline, CDR1 is LGHNA and CDR2 YSLEER. The CDR3 here is CASSPSHGVTGLNSPLHF. The CDR3, as DNA: TGCGCCAGCAGCCCCTCCCACGGGGTAACTGGCCTCAATTCACCCCTCCACTTT.

The rearrangement links TRBV7-3 to TRBJ1-6; D perhaps matches TRBD1 (5 bases). CDR1 SGHTA and CDR2 FQGTGA come from the germline V gene. The CDR3 totals 14 residues. V lost 5 bases to trimming and J lost 7 bases, with 12 bases between them. The CDR3 DNA reads as TGTGCCAGCAGCCTGGGGCCTAGGAATTCACCCCTCCACTTT. This sequence encodes CASSLGPRNSPLHF.

The chain uses TRBV3-1 (or the pseudogene TRBV3-2) and TRBJ2-4; 10 nucleotides line up with TRBD1. The germline V gene encodes CDR1 LGHDT and CDR2 YNNKEL (reference sequence). Germline trimming cut 3 bases from V and 7 bases from J; bases unmatched to any gene: 3. This CDR3 comprises 14 residues. The CDR3 sequence is CASSQDRGENIQYF. The CDR3 nucleotides read TGTGCCAGCAGCCAGGACAGGGGGGAGAACATTCAGTACTTC.

The chain recombines TRBV7-9 with TRBJ2-2, with TRBD2 identical over 8 bases. Losses at the gene ends were 4 bases for V and 7 bases for J; bases not matched to a gene: 14. The CDR3 totals 17 residues. The germline V gene encodes CDR1 SEHNR and CDR2 FQNEAQ (reference sequence). CDR3: CASSSTLAGGHNGELFF. CDR3 DNA sequence: TGTGCCAGCAGCTCCACCCTAGCGGGTGGACACAACGGGGAGCTGTTTTTT.

This chain joins TRBV4-1 and TRBJ1-2; the D gene is possibly TRBD1 (5 bases). The CDR3 runs 13 residues. CDR1 and CDR2 (germline): MGHRA, YSYEKL. Trimming took 5 bases from V and 4 from J, leaving 11 bases between them. This CDR3 reads CASSDDSLYGYTF. The CDR3 DNA reads as TGCGCCAGCAGCGACGACAGCCTCTATGGCTACACCTTC.

This clone has only one observation. J is TRBJ2-7 and V is TRBV6-8, with a weak D call TRBD2 (6 bases). This CDR3 is built from 16 residues. CDR1 is MNHGY, CDR2 SAAAGT, per germline. Trimming shortened V by 6 bases and J by 2 bases, and 20 bases separated the two germline ends. CDR3 protein: CASSDIRERAPYEQYF. The CDR3 region has the DNA TGTGCCAGCAGCGACATCAGGGAGCGGGCCCCCTACGAGCAGTACTTC.

The chain combines TRBV4-1 with TRBJ2-7; maybe TRBD1 (5 bases). This CDR3 has 14 residues. CDR1 is MGHRA, CDR2 YSYEKL, per germline. Trimming pared 1 base from V and 2 bases from J, leaving 9 bases between. The CDR3 nucleotides are TGCGCCAGCAGCCAAGTACCACAGGCCTACGAGCAGTACTTC. Its protein product is CASSQVPQAYEQYF.

The rearrangement links TRBV12-5 to TRBJ2-1; TRBD1 matches 7 bases. V shed 0 bases, J shed 6 bases, and the junction held 11 bases outside the gene matches. The CDR3 is 17 residues long. From germline, CDR1 is LGHNT and CDR2 FRNRAP. The CDR3 region is CASGLVRQGFFSNEQFF. CDR3 bases: TGTGCTAGTGGTTTGGTACGACAGGGTTTTTTCTCCAATGAGCAGTTCTTC.

Here the CDR3 reads CASSEWTSGGYEQYF. The CDR3 nucleotides read TGTGCCAGCAGCGAGTGGACTAGCGGGGGGTACGAGCAGTACTTC. The rearrangement joins TRBV7-8 to TRBJ2-7; 14 nucleotides line up with TRBD2. The germline V gene has CDR1 SGHVS and CDR2 FQNEAQ. With 5 bases clipped from V and 4 bases from J, the junction kept 4 bases outside the gene matches. The CDR3 runs to 15 residues.

This rearrangement joins TRBV2 to TRBJ1-5, with 10 bases aligning to TRBD1. Germline V gives CDR1 SNHLY, CDR2 FYNNEI. The CDR3 is 18 residues long. V shed 7 bases, J shed 7 bases, and the junction held 19 bases outside the gene matches. This CDR3 is CASTSTRDRGLWVQPQHF. The CDR3 DNA reads TGTGCCAGCACCTCCACTCGCGACAGGGGGCTATGGGTACAGCCCCAGCATTTT.

The chain carries TRBV6-5 and TRBJ1-3, with 7 bases lining up with TRBD1. Germline V lookup: CDR1 MNHEY, CDR2 SVGAGI. J lost 4 bases, V lost 6 bases, and 6 bases had no gene match. CDR3 length: 14 amino acids. The CDR3 loop reads CASSVTDRGNTIYF. Here the CDR3 DNA reads TGTGCCAGCAGCGTAACGGACAGGGGAAACACCATATATTTT.